Following are 24 T cell receptor beta chains from one sample sequenced in a study of Ad26.COV2.S vaccination and SARS-CoV-2 variants. Sequencing used immunoSEQ multiplex PCR; TCRdb keeps in-frame clones, though not all of them. Here the sample spans roughly 350,000 clones, approximately 86% being singletons. Sample treatment: roughly 20 received Ad26.COV2.S at low or high dose, single or two shots; about 5 received placebo; per-sample allocation not given. Sample collection was performed on day 63 after the first vaccine or placebo injection. The starting material was peripheral blood, obtained in a trial of Ad26.COV2.S vaccine versus placebo. These receptors were collected from a person aged 18-65 years who received the Ad26.COV2.S COVID-19 vaccine or a placebo.

DNA for the CDR3: TGTGCCAGTAGTATTGGCAGCATGAACACTGAAGCTTTCTTT. The encoded protein is CASSIGSMNTEAFF. The rearrangement joins TRBV19 to TRBJ1-1; D gene ambiguous. CDR3 size: 14 residues. The V and J ends lost 3 bases and 0 bases respectively, with 8 bases between them. CDR1 LNHDA and CDR2 SQIVND come from the germline V gene (reference sequence). Full variable domain (rest looked up from reference TRBV19 and TRBJ1-1): DGGITQSPKYLFRKEGQNVTLSCEQNLNHDAMYWYRQDPGQGLRLIYYSQIVNDFQKGDIAEGYSVSREKKESFPLTVTSAQKNPTAFYLCASSIGSMNTEAFFGQGTRLTVV.

The chain recombines TRBV18 with TRBJ2-7; D possibly corresponds to TRBD2 (5 bases). V gave up 4 bases and J gave up 0 bases, with 13 bases separating them. Germline CDR1 KGHSH, CDR2 LQKENI. CDR3 size: 15 residues. This CDR3 reads CASSRAGPHSYEQYF. In DNA form, the CDR3 reads TGTGCCAGCTCACGGGCGGGCCCTCACTCCTACGAGCAGTACTTC. Full variable domain (missing parts from reference TRBV18 and TRBJ2-7): NAGVMQNPRHLVRRRGQEARLRCSPMKGHSHVYWYRQLPEEGLKFMVYLQKENIIDESGMPKERFSAEFPKEGPSILRIQQVVRGDSAAYFCASSRAGPHSYEQYFGPGTRLTVT.

This rearrangement joins TRBV5-6 to TRBJ2-1, with TRBD2 identical over 10 bases. Trimming removed 0 bases from V and 4 bases from J; junction bases left unmatched: 4. The CDR3 is made up of 16 amino acids. Germline CDR1 is SGHDT and CDR2 is YYEEEE. CDR3 bases: TGTGCCAGCAGCTTGGGACTAGCGGGCCCATACAATGAGCAGTTCTTC. Translated: CASSLGLAGPYNEQFF.

This chain joins TRBV11-1 and TRBJ2-1; D perhaps matches TRBD1 (5 bases). CDR1 and CDR2 from the germline V gene are SGHAT and FQDESV (reference sequence). The V and J ends lost 1 base and 8 bases respectively, with 15 bases between them. This CDR3 contains 15 residues. The CDR3 is CASSLDGRVIDEQFF. DNA of the CDR3: TGTGCCAGCAGCTTAGACGGCAGGGTTATCGATGAGCAGTTCTTC.

The chain employs TRBV18 and TRBJ2-3, with 8 bases lining up with TRBD1. V lost 6 bases to trimming and J lost 0 bases; unmatched junction nucleotides: 5. Germline CDR1 KGHSH, CDR2 LQKENI. The CDR3 sequence is 15 residues long. This CDR3 is CASSPGTGSTDTQYF. For the CDR3, the DNA is TGTGCCAGCTCCCCCGGGACAGGAAGCACAGATACGCAGTATTTT.

The chain joins TRBV5-6 to TRBJ2-7, with a weak D call TRBD2 (6 bases). The CDR3 spans 16 residues. CDR1 SGHDT and CDR2 YYEEEE come from the germline V gene. Trimming cost V 4 bases and J 7 bases, with 24 bases left between them. CDR3 bases: TGTGCCAGCAGCAAGGCCGGGACTGCTCCCTCCGGGGAGCAGTACTTC. Translating it yields CASSKAGTAPSGEQYF.

This clone was observed a few times. The chain links TRBV4-3 to TRBJ1-4, with 7 bases lining up with TRBD1. V was pared by 0 bases and J by 8 bases, with 9 bases of the junction left unmatched. The CDR3 extends over 16 amino acids. The germline V gene encodes CDR1 LGHNA and CDR2 YSLEER. CDR3 nucleotide sequence: TGCGCCAGCAGCCAAGATCCCACAGGGGCGGGAGAAAAACTGTTTTTT. Translation gives CASSQDPTGAGEKLFF.

This clone was picked up a small number of times. V usage is TRBV27 and J usage is TRBJ2-2, with D possibly being TRBD1 or TRBD2 (5 bases each). This CDR3 is 14 amino acids long. The V gene lost 6 bases and the J gene lost 6 bases, with 14 bases spanning the gap. Germline CDR1 and CDR2: MNHEY and SMNVEV (reference sequence). CDR3 protein: CASSPWGSAGELFF. CDR3 DNA: TGTGCCAGCAGCCCGTGGGGGAGCGCCGGGGAGCTGTTTTTT.

V usage is TRBV11-3 and J usage is TRBJ2-4; 8 bases are a match to TRBD1. The germline CDR1 and CDR2 sequences are SGHNT and YENEEA. The CDR3 consists of 12 residues. After removal of 5 bases from V and 9 bases from J, the junction contained 3 bases not matched to a gene. In nucleotides, the CDR3 is TGTGCCAGCAGCCCTACAGGGGGCATTCAGTACTTC. Translating it yields CASSPTGGIQYF.

In DNA, the CDR3 is TGTGCCAGCAGCTCCATTAAAGGAAAGGACAGGTCGGGTGAGACCCAGTACTTC. Residues: CASSSIKGKDRSGETQYF. The chain employs TRBV11-2 and TRBJ2-5; 7 nucleotides agree with TRBD1. The V segment lost 4 bases and the J segment 5 bases; nucleotides outside the gene matches: 19. The CDR3 length is 18 residues. Germline loops: CDR1 SGHAT, CDR2 FQNNGV.

The CDR3 sequence: CASSLGLAVLGGVNEQFF. CDR3 DNA sequence: TGTGCCAGCAGCCTTGGACTAGCGGTCCTGGGGGGGGTCAATGAGCAGTTCTTC. The chain uses TRBV9 and TRBJ2-1, with 10 positions matching TRBD2. Germline CDR1 is SGDLS and CDR2 is YYNGEE. J lost 6 bases, V lost 4 bases, and 16 bases had no gene match. This CDR3 is built from 18 residues.

The chain joins TRBV5-4 to TRBJ2-5, with D perhaps TRBD1 (6 bases). The CDR3 extends over 18 amino acids. Germline CDR1 reads SGHNT; CDR2 reads YYREEE (reference sequence). V was clipped by 5 bases and J by 5 bases, with 28 bases between them. The CDR3, as DNA: TGTGCCAGCAGAAAAGGGGGACAAACCCTAACCTCCACGGAGACCCAGTACTTC. Its protein is CASRKGGQTLTSTETQYF.

This clone was counted only a few times. The rearrangement joins TRBV20-1 to TRBJ2-1; TRBD2 is a possible D gene (7 bases). In germline, CDR1 is DFQATT, CDR2 SNEGSKA (reference sequence). The CDR3 totals 13 residues. The V end was cut by 3 bases, the J end by 12 bases, with 18 bases between. CDR3 loop: CSASGLGGLGQFF. The CDR3 DNA sequence: TGCAGTGCTAGTGGACTAGGGGGGTTGGGGCAGTTCTTC.

This clone has just a few counts. The sample carries other DNA sequences with the same CDR3. V is TRBV19 and J is TRBJ2-7; D gene ambiguous. CDR1 is LNHDA, CDR2 SQIVND, per germline (reference sequence). The CDR3 is 13 amino acids. The V end was cut by 3 bases, the J end by 3 bases, with 9 bases between. The chain's CDR3 is CASSIGGSYEQYF. The CDR3 DNA is TGTGCCAGTAGTATCGGCGGCAGCTACGAGCAGTACTTC.

The gene calls are TRBV5-4 and TRBJ1-2; perhaps TRBD1 as D (6 bases). The germline V gene encodes CDR1 SGHNT and CDR2 YYREEE (reference sequence). V was cut by 0 bases and J by 5 bases, with 11 bases left in between. The CDR3 consists of 14 residues. The DNA for the CDR3 is TGTGCCAGCAGCTTGGGACAGGAGTTGTATGGCTACACCTTC. It specifies CASSLGQELYGYTF.

CDR3 sequence (DNA): TGTGCCAGTAACCTACCGCCCGGGGGGCCGGGCACTGAAGCTTTCTTT. Protein: CASNLPPGGPGTEAFF. The chain combines TRBV19 with TRBJ1-1; D perhaps matches TRBD1 (6 bases). This CDR3 has 16 amino acids. Trimming stripped 7 bases from V and 4 bases from J, with 22 bases between. Germline assignment: CDR1 LNHDA and CDR2 SQIVND (reference sequence).

The CDR3 DNA reads as TGTGCCAGCTCACCGCAGGAAAACCTAATGAACACTGAAGCTTTCTTT. This encodes CASSPQENLMNTEAFF. This rearrangement joins TRBV18 to TRBJ1-1; D gene uncertain. V lost 3 bases to trimming and J lost 0 bases, with 14 bases between them. The CDR3 extends over 16 amino acids. Germline V gene sequence: CDR1 KGHSH, CDR2 LQKENI.

The chain has TRBV5-1 and TRBJ1-6, with 8 bases matching TRBD1. The CDR3 runs 15 residues. Germline V gene data show CDR1 as SGHRS and CDR2 as YFSETQ. The V gene end was trimmed by 7 bases and the J gene end by 7 bases; junction bases not matched to a gene: 10. The CDR3: CASGRTGQLNSPLHF. CDR3 nucleotides: TGCGCCAGCGGTCGGACAGGGCAATTGAATTCACCCCTCCACTTT.

The chain joins TRBV7-8 to TRBJ2-2; TRBD2 agrees at 8 bases. In germline, CDR1 is SGHVS, CDR2 FQNEAQ. V dropped 5 bases and J dropped 3; count of bases not matched to a gene: 8. The CDR3 contains 16 residues. The CDR3 is CASSGTGGADTGELFF. CDR3 bases: TGTGCCAGCAGCGGGACCGGGGGGGCGGACACCGGGGAGCTGTTTTTT.

This rearrangement joins TRBV5-6 to TRBJ2-5; D tentatively reads TRBD1 or TRBD2 (5 bases each). Germline V lookup: CDR1 SGHDT, CDR2 YYEEEE. V was cut by 10 bases and J by 1 base, with 14 bases left in between. The CDR3 is made up of 13 amino acids. The CDR3 protein is CAAGWGSQETQYF. In DNA form, the CDR3 reads TGTGCCGCTGGCTGGGGGAGCCAAGAGACCCAGTACTTC.

CDR3 protein: CASSWSGGSETQYF. The CDR3 DNA sequence: TGCGCCAGCAGCTGGAGTGGGGGGTCAGAGACCCAGTACTTC. The rearrangement uses TRBV5-1 and TRBJ2-5; D may be TRBD2 (6 bases). The CDR3 runs to 14 residues. Germline CDR1 and CDR2: SGHRS and YFSETQ. Trimming removed 3 bases at V and 4 bases at J, with 13 bases between.

This sequence joins TRBV5-4 and TRBJ1-3; D remains ambiguous. V lost 5 bases, J lost 0 bases, and 12 bases lay in between. This CDR3 spans 15 amino acids. Germline lookup yields CDR1 SGHNT and CDR2 YYREEE (reference sequence). This chain's CDR3 is CASSPGSNSGNTIYF. The CDR3 region has the DNA TGTGCCAGCAGTCCCGGGTCAAACTCTGGAAACACCATATATTTT. The complete variable domain, with remaining parts taken from reference TRBV5-4 and TRBJ1-3, reads ETGVTQSPTHLIKTRGQQVTLRCSSQSGHNTVSWYQQALGQGPQFIFQYYREEENGRGNFPPRFSGLQFPNYSSELNVNALELDDSALYLCASSPGSNSGNTIYFGEGSWLTVV.

The J gene is TRBJ2-3, the V gene TRBV10-3; 7 bases are a match to TRBD2. The CDR3 length is 15 residues. The germline V gene has CDR1 ENHRY and CDR2 SYGVKD. Trimming at V came to 5 bases and at J to 5 bases, leaving 10 bases not matched to a gene. In nucleotides, the CDR3 is TGTGCCATCAGTCGGGGGGAGGGCCCTGGAGATACGCAGTATTTT. Its translation: CAISRGEGPGDTQYF.

The chain has TRBV7-9 and TRBJ2-7; 8 bases match TRBD1. Germline lookup yields CDR1 SEHNR and CDR2 FQNEAQ (reference sequence). The CDR3 is 15 amino acids. V lost 5 bases and J lost 0; bases outside the gene matches: 6. Here the CDR3 reads CASSILTGGSYEQYF. The CDR3 region has the DNA TGTGCCAGCAGCATTCTTACAGGGGGCTCCTACGAGCAGTACTTC.